This T cell receptor (beta chain) was sequenced during a study of blood T cell repertoires in COVID-19. The V gene lost 1 base and the J gene lost 5 bases, with 12 bases spanning the gap. Germline CDR1 is MNHEY and CDR2 is SVGAGI. The CDR3 sequence is 14 residues long. The protocol was immunoSEQ multiplex PCR, while the TCRdb copy is restricted to in-frame clones and leaves out a portion. The sample includes approximately 380,000 clones, 75% to 90% of them seen just once. The material sequenced was peripheral blood. The sequence derives from a woman in her late teens or twenties with acute or convalescent COVID-19. The chain joins TRBV6-5 to TRBJ2-7; D is possibly TRBD1 (5 bases). The CDR3 region is CASSYFQGRDEQYF. CDR3 DNA sequence: TGTGCCAGCAGTTACTTTCAGGGAAGAGACGAGCAGTACTTC.